The 25 T cell receptor beta chains presented below share a single source sample, sequenced in a study of regulatory T cells in long-lasting Graves disease listed by TCRdb under 2021. The protocol used for the library was multiplex PCR. TCRdb names Illumina HiSeq 4000 as the instrument used. To build TCR beta libraries, CDR3 regions were amplified by Arm-PCR using iRepertoire HTBI primers. Starting from the raw public reads, TCRdb applied fastp trimming at Q25, assembled clones with MiXCR and retained in-frame beta chains. Merged by CDR3 protein, the rows form single entries marked with the most common genes and DNA. The sample table holds 430,000 or so distinct CDR3 sequences, of which approximately 22% were seen once. The ten top clones hold roughly an eighth of the sample. The time point label, as the study defines it: persistent/refractory GD, antithyroid drugs over 5 years with positive TRAb. For both TCR sequencing and RNA sequencing, RNA was extracted from PBMCs in TRIzol.

The material was peripheral blood mononuclear cells (PBMCs), obtained when the disease was refractory, from a patient treated with antithyroid drugs. The receptors here all came from a female donor with Graves disease.

This clonotype was observed a handful of times. The chain recombines TRBV20-1 with TRBJ2-2; weak D call: TRBD1 (6 bases). The CDR3 totals 13 residues. Trimming cost V 5 bases and J 4 bases, with 11 bases left between them. Per germline, CDR1 DFQATT and CDR2 SNEGSKA (reference sequence). CDR3 protein: CSAALGGTGELFF. CDR3 DNA sequence: TGCAGTGCTGCCCTAGGGGGCACCGGGGAGCTGTTTTTT.

The sample holds many counts of this clonotype. V is TRBV7-3 and J is TRBJ1-2, with D perhaps matching TRBD1 (5 bases). The germline V and J ends were trimmed by 5 bases and 4 bases, with 14 bases remaining between them. The CDR3 length is 14 residues. Germline V gene data show CDR1 as SGHTA and CDR2 as FQGTGA. As DNA, the CDR3 is TGTGCCAGCAGCCGCAAAACAGGAATCTATGGCTACACCTTC. It encodes CASSRKTGIYGYTF.

This clonotype was counted ten times or more. V and J are TRBV28 and TRBJ1-5; D unresolved. The germline V gene encodes CDR1 MDHEN and CDR2 SYDVKM. The CDR3 length is 15 residues. Trimming left V 7 bases short and J 3 bases short, with 16 bases between. CDR3 amino acids: CASTFLWTDNQPQHF. The DNA for the CDR3 is TGTGCCAGCACTTTTCTTTGGACGGACAATCAGCCCCAGCATTTT.

This rearrangement joins TRBV12-3 or TRBV12-4 to TRBJ2-5; tentatively, D is TRBD1 (6 bases). The tail of the sequence fits TRBJ2-1 better, so the J call may be wrong. The CDR3 spans 14 residues. CDR3: CASSLIRGRNEQFF. The CDR3 region has the DNA TGTGCCAGCAGTTTAATCAGGGGCCGGAATGAGCAGTTCTTC.

The sample holds a few counts of this clonotype. The chain uses TRBV28 and TRBJ2-4; unclear D gene. From germline, CDR1 is MDHEN and CDR2 SYDVKM. CDR3 size: 14 residues. V lost 2 bases to trimming and J lost 0 bases, with 5 bases between them. The CDR3 protein is CASSLGIAKNIQYF. Written as DNA, the CDR3 is TGTGCCAGCAGTTTAGGTATAGCCAAAAACATTCAGTACTTC.

This chain's CDR3 is CASSPMTGSSYNEQFF. The DNA of the CDR3 is TGTGCCAGCAGTCCTATGACAGGAAGCTCCTACAATGAGCAGTTCTTC. V and J are TRBV28 and TRBJ2-1; weak D call: TRBD1 (6 bases). Germline V gene lookup returns CDR1 MDHEN and CDR2 SYDVKM. Trimming removed 5 bases from V and 0 bases from J, with 14 bases in between. CDR3 size: 16 residues.

The CDR3 nucleotides are TGCAGTGCAAGCGGGAGGGCCCTGAATGAGCAGTTCTTC. Its protein product is CSASGRALNEQFF. The chain uses TRBV20-1 and TRBJ2-1, with 10 bases matching TRBD2. Germline V gene sequence: CDR1 DFQATT, CDR2 SNEGSKA (reference sequence). This CDR3 has 13 amino acids. The V gene end was trimmed by 6 bases and the J gene end by 7 bases; junction bases not matched to a gene: 6.

This clonotype came up many times. This chain's CDR3 is CASSRAESASFSNQPQHF. Here the CDR3 DNA reads TGTGCCAGCAGCCGGGCCGAAAGTGCGTCTTTCAGCAATCAGCCCCAGCATTTT. The V call is TRBV12-3 or TRBV12-4, the J call TRBJ1-5; D unresolved. Trimming stripped 6 bases from V and 1 base from J, with 22 bases between. The CDR3 totals 18 residues.

The chain carries TRBV29-1 and TRBJ2-2; D uncertain. V lost 4 bases and J 5 bases, leaving 8 bases between the germline ends. The germline CDR1 and CDR2 sequences are SQVTM and ANQGSEA. The CDR3 is 12 amino acids. The CDR3 bases are TGCAGCGTTGTATTGAGAACCGGGGAGCTGTTTTTT. Translation gives CSVVLRTGELFF.

This clonotype was counted at least ten times. This sequence joins TRBV28 and TRBJ2-2; 11 bases line up with TRBD2. In germline, CDR1 is MDHEN, CDR2 SYDVKM. J was trimmed by 8 bases and V by 5 bases; bases with no gene match: 4. The CDR3 runs 14 residues. Here the CDR3 DNA reads TGTGCCAGCAGTCCCCGACTAGCGGGAGGGGAGCTGTTTTTT. Protein sequence: CASSPRLAGGELFF.

Only a few counts were recorded for this clonotype. The chain has TRBV7-2 and TRBJ1-5, with a possible D match to TRBD1 (6 bases). Trimming cost V 5 bases and J 7 bases, with 18 bases left between them. Germline CDR1 reads SGHTA; CDR2 reads FQGNSA. The CDR3 loop spans 15 amino acids. CDR3 amino acids: CASSPGAGGGQPQHF. The CDR3 DNA is TGTGCCAGCAGCCCCGGAGCGGGGGGCGGGCAGCCCCAGCATTTT.

The V call is TRBV7-9, the J call TRBJ1-2, with D unresolved. CDR3 size: 15 residues. Deletions cut 3 bases from V and 3 bases from J, with 14 bases between. CDR1 is SEHNR and CDR2 is FQNEAQ in the germline V gene (reference sequence). DNA of the CDR3: TGTGCCAGCAGCTTTACAGAATCTGGATACTATGGCTACACCTTC. Encoded protein: CASSFTESGYYGYTF.

The CDR3, as DNA: TGCAGTGCTGGAAACCAGGGCGTCGGCAATCAGCCCCAGCATTTT. Translation gives CSAGNQGVGNQPQHF. The J gene is TRBJ1-5, the V gene TRBV20-1; a possible D gene is TRBD1 (5 bases). V lost 5 bases, J lost 2 bases, and 16 bases lay in between. This CDR3 comprises 15 residues. In germline, CDR1 is DFQATT, CDR2 SNEGSKA (reference sequence).

This clonotype came up a few times. The genes are TRBV5-1 and TRBJ2-2, with 9 bases that match TRBD1. The V segment lost 4 bases and the J segment 2 bases; nucleotides outside the gene matches: 6. The germline CDR1 and CDR2 sequences are SGHRS and YFSETQ. The CDR3 is made up of 16 amino acids. The CDR3 DNA reads TGCGCCAGCAGCCCCGGGACAGGGAAAAACACCGGGGAGCTGTTTTTT. Amino acids: CASSPGTGKNTGELFF.

This clonotype was recorded at least ten times. The chain recombines TRBV2 with TRBJ1-1; the D gene is possibly TRBD1 (6 bases). The V end was cut by 5 bases, the J end by 2 bases, with 12 bases between. The CDR3 spans 14 residues. CDR1 and CDR2 from the germline V gene are SNHLY and FYNNEI. CDR3 sequence reads: CASSYDRQNTEAFF. CDR3 DNA sequence: TGTGCCAGCAGTTACGACAGGCAAAACACTGAAGCTTTCTTT.

V and J are TRBV2 and TRBJ2-3; D unresolved. Germline CDR1 SNHLY, CDR2 FYNNEI. Trimming pared 10 bases from V and 3 bases from J, leaving 14 bases between. The CDR3 totals 13 residues. The CDR3 DNA reads as TGTGCCACCCGTGGATGGCGTACAGATACGCAGTATTTT. Residues: CATRGWRTDTQYF.

This clonotype was seen many times. The V and J genes are TRBV18 and TRBJ1-4, with TRBD1 matching over 9 bases. The CDR3 length is 16 residues. Germline V lookup: CDR1 KGHSH, CDR2 LQKENI. J gave up 2 bases and V 4 bases, and 5 bases lay outside the gene matches. The CDR3 loop is CASSLDRGVTNEKLFF. CDR3 DNA sequence: TGTGCCAGCTCACTGGACAGGGGAGTGACTAATGAAAAACTGTTTTTT.

The genes are TRBV3-1 and TRBJ1-6, with D perhaps matching TRBD1 (6 bases). CDR1 LGHDT and CDR2 YNNKEL come from the germline V gene (reference sequence). The CDR3 runs 15 residues. The V and J ends lost 4 bases and 10 bases respectively, with 17 bases between them. The CDR3 spells CASSPDRLTTSPLHF. As DNA, the CDR3 is TGTGCCAGCAGCCCAGACAGGCTAACGACGTCACCCCTCCACTTT.

This clonotype was picked up a small number of times. This chain links TRBV20-1 with TRBJ2-7; D may be TRBD2 (6 bases). Germline CDR1 and CDR2: DFQATT and SNEGSKA (reference sequence). The V end was cut by 3 bases, the J end by 2 bases, with 17 bases between. The CDR3 sequence is 15 residues long. The CDR3 loop is CSASQDWRGTYEQYF. In nucleotides, the CDR3 is TGCAGTGCTAGTCAAGATTGGCGGGGTACCTACGAGCAGTACTTC.

V is TRBV28 and J is TRBJ1-1; 7 bases fit TRBD1. The CDR3 loop spans 17 amino acids. Germline-derived CDR1 and CDR2 are MDHEN and SYDVKM. J lost 5 bases, V lost 7 bases, and 19 bases had no gene match. The CDR3 DNA sequence: TGTGCCAGCATAAAACCCCAGGGGGGGTCGTTGCGTACTGAAGCTTTCTTT. Amino acid sequence: CASIKPQGGSLRTEAFF.

This clonotype was observed many times. The chain employs TRBV6-1 and TRBJ2-6; D is possibly TRBD2 (7 bases). CDR3 length: 15 amino acids. V lost 9 bases to trimming and J lost 4 bases, with 16 bases between them. Germline V lookup: CDR1 MNHNS, CDR2 SASEGT. CDR3: CASTRGGDGANVLTF. The CDR3 coding sequence is TGTGCCAGTACTAGGGGGGGCGACGGGGCCAACGTCCTGACTTTC.

This clonotype was observed at least ten times. The CDR3 DNA sequence: TGCGCCAGCAGCTTGCAAGGGGGAACCTACGAGCAGTACTTC. As protein: CASSLQGGTYEQYF. The chain is built from TRBV5-1 and TRBJ2-7, with D possibly being TRBD1 (6 bases). The V and J ends lost 1 base and 2 bases respectively, with 10 bases between them. This CDR3 is 14 amino acids long. The V gene's germline CDR1 is SGHRS and CDR2 YFSETQ.

The chain joins TRBV5-4 to TRBJ2-3; the match to TRBD2 covers 10 bases. V lost 5 bases, J lost 3 bases, and 9 bases stayed unmatched. The germline V gene has CDR1 SGHNT and CDR2 YYREEE (reference sequence). The CDR3 contains 16 residues. This chain's CDR3 is CASRASSGSVTDTQYF. The CDR3 nucleotides read TGTGCCAGCAGGGCATCTAGCGGGAGTGTTACAGATACGCAGTATTTT.

V gene TRBV6-1 combines with J gene TRBJ1-5, with TRBD1 identical over 9 bases. The CDR3 is 15 residues long. CDR1 and CDR2 (germline): MNHNS, SASEGT. V lost 6 bases and J lost 5; bases outside the gene matches: 8. The CDR3 sequence is CASRKDRGAYQPQHF. CDR3 DNA: TGTGCCAGCAGAAAGGACAGGGGCGCGTATCAGCCCCAGCATTTT.

This rearrangement joins TRBV6-5 to TRBJ2-1; 12 bases match TRBD2. With 0 bases clipped from V and 7 bases from J, the junction kept 7 bases outside the gene matches. Germline CDR1 MNHEY, CDR2 SVGAGI. CDR3 size: 17 residues. As DNA, the CDR3 is TGTGCCAGCAGTTACTCGACTAGCGGGAGCGTGGGAAATGAGCAGTTCTTC. Residues: CASSYSTSGSVGNEQFF.